This is a list of T cell receptor beta chains from one sample in a study of OX40 agonist ivuxolimab in advanced cancers. Produced via immunoSEQ multiplex PCR; TCRdb's table is partial and in-frame only. This repertoire shows 30,000 to 45,000 clones, approximately 90% found once; its top ten account for 2% to 3%. The sequenced sample was CD4+ or CD8+ T cells sorted from blood, obtained in a trial of the OX40 agonist ivuxolimab. All receptors derive from an adult with an advanced solid tumor such as melanoma, head and neck, liver or kidney cancer. CDR3s include the opening cysteine and the closing phenylalanine or tryptophan. A D gene is named only where the DNA matches it firmly. Clone size appears in some rows only: once, few, many, or a class for an expanded clone.

V	size	J	D	DNA	CDR3
TRBV7-9	medium-sized	TRBJ2-7	TRBD1	TGTGCCAGCAGCTCGAGGGGGCCCTACGAGCAGTACTTC	CASSSRGPYEQYF
TRBV19	-	TRBJ1-6	TRBD1	TGTGCCAGTTCGTCGGGACAGGGGGCAAGGTCACCCCTCCACTTT	CASSSGQGARSPLHF
TRBV29-1	once	TRBJ1-2	-	TGCAGCGTTGATACCCGCCTAGGGACGGACACCTTC	CSVDTRLGTDTF
TRBV7-6	-	TRBJ2-7	TRBD1	TGTGCCAGCAGCTTAGCCACGACAGGGCGCTACGAGCAGTACTTC	CASSLATTGRYEQYF
TRBV10-3	-	TRBJ2-7	-	TGTGCCATCAGTCCCCACGGGGCCGGGGAGGTCCCGGAGCAGTACTTC	CAISPHGAGEVPEQYF
TRBV7-9	-	TRBJ2-2	-	TGTGCCAGCAGCTTTGTCCTGGGGGTGAACACCGGGGAGCTGTTTTTT	CASSFVLGVNTGELFF
TRBV7-9	-	TRBJ1-2	-	TGTGCCAGCAGCTTAAGTCCATGGGGCAGGAACGGTGGCTACACCTTC	CASSLSPWGRNGGYTF
TRBV7-9	-	TRBJ1-5	TRBD1	TGTGCCAGCAGCTTAGTCACCGGGACAGGGCTTCAGCCCCAGCATTTT	CASSLVTGTGLQPQHF
TRBV11-2	once	TRBJ2-3	TRBD1	TGTGCCAGCAGCTACCGGGACAGTTCCCCCACAGATACGCAGTATTTT	CASSYRDSSPTDTQYF
TRBV28	-	TRBJ2-3	TRBD2	TGTGCCAGCAGCCTAGCGGGAGGGGGCACAGATACGCAGTATTTT	CASSLAGGGTDTQYF
TRBV29-1	-	TRBJ1-1	-	TGCAGCGTTAACCGGGACACGGATGAAGCTTTCTTT	CSVNRDTDEAFF
TRBV5-1	-	TRBJ1-1	-	TGCGCCAGCAGCACTGACAGGATGAACACTGAAGCTTTCTTT	CASSTDRMNTEAFF
TRBV28	-	TRBJ1-2	-	TGTGCCAGCAGTGAGGAAGGTGCCGCTAACTATGGCTACACCTTC	CASSEEGAANYGYTF
TRBV6-5	-	TRBJ1-2	-	TGTGCCAGCAGTTACTCGAACAGGGAAGGCTACACCTTC	CASSYSNREGYTF
TRBV7-2	-	TRBJ2-3	TRBD2	TGTGCCAGCAGCCGCGGGGGGGGTCTGGATACGCAGTATTTT	CASSRGGGLDTQYF
TRBV9	-	TRBJ2-3	-	TGTGCCAGCAGCGCCGGACTGTCAGATACGCAGTATTTT	CASSAGLSDTQYF
TRBV6-6	-	TRBJ1-1	-	TGTGCCAGCAGTTACAATGGAGTGAACACTGAAGCTTTCTTT	CASSYNGVNTEAFF
TRBV6-6	once	TRBJ2-7	-	TGTGCCAGCAGTTACTCCGGGACTCTGGCCTACGAGCAGTACTTC	CASSYSGTLAYEQYF
TRBV19	-	TRBJ2-5	-	TGTGCCAGTAGTATTGGTGCCCTGGGGCAAGAGACCCAGTACTTC	CASSIGALGQETQYF
TRBV5-6	-	TRBJ2-3	-	TGTGCCAGCAGTACCCAGGACAGGCAGTATTTT	CASSTQDRQYF
TRBV18	-	TRBJ2-7	-	TGTGCCAGCTCACCATCGGAGGTTGGGACCTACGAGCAGTACTTC	CASSPSEVGTYEQYF
TRBV5-1	-	TRBJ2-3	-	TGCGCCAGCAGCCCCGTGGACGGGAGCACAGATACGCAGTATTTT	CASSPVDGSTDTQYF
TRBV7-3	-	TRBJ1-5	-	TGTGCCAGCAGCTTAACAGGGGATAGTCAGCCCCAGCATTTT	CASSLTGDSQPQHF
TRBV5-6	few	TRBJ2-5	TRBD1	TGTGCCAGCAGTGGACCGGGGCCAGGGGGGACCCAGTACTTC	CASSGPGPGGTQYF
TRBV7-3	-	TRBJ1-6	-	TGTGCCAGCAGCTTAGGGGGGCGCTGGTATTCACCCCTCCACTTT	CASSLGGRWYSPLHF
TRBV29-1	-	TRBJ1-3	-	TGCAGCGTTGTCCCAGGGGCTGGAAACACCATATATTTT	CSVVPGAGNTIYF
TRBV7-9	-	TRBJ2-7	TRBD1	TGTGCCAGCAGCTCAAACCCGGGACAGAAGTACGAGCAGTACTTC	CASSSNPGQKYEQYF
TRBV5-1	once	TRBJ1-3	-	TGCGCCAGCAGCATGGGGGCCGAAAACACCATATATTTT	CASSMGAENTIYF
TRBV19	-	TRBJ1-5	-	TGTGCCAGTAGGCCGCCGTCCCAGGGTCAGCCCCAGCATTTT	CASRPPSQGQPQHF
TRBV7-9	-	TRBJ2-3	-	TGTGCCAGCAGCCAAGAGCGGTTTCAGTATTTT	CASSQERFQYF
TRBV5-1	few	TRBJ2-2	-	TGCGCCAGCAGCTTTGACAGCCGGAACACCGGGGAGCTGTTTTTT	CASSFDSRNTGELFF
TRBV6-6	-	TRBJ2-7	-	TGTGCCAGCAGTAGGACAAACGAGCAGTACTTC	CASSRTNEQYF
TRBV9	few	TRBJ1-4	-	TGTGCCAGCAGCGTAGGCCCCCAGACAGGCCAACTGTTTTTT	CASSVGPQTGQLFF
TRBV4-2	-	TRBJ2-3	TRBD2	TGTGCCAGCAGCCAAGTGGGACTAGCGGGGGACATGGGAATGGATACGCAGTATTTT	CASSQVGLAGDMGMDTQYF
TRBV9	once	TRBJ1-1	-	TGTGCCAGCAGCACCCGGGCCTCGCGGGACACTGAAGCTTTCTTT	CASSTRASRDTEAFF
TRBV7-3	-	TRBJ2-1	TRBD2	TGTGCCAGCAGCCTGGGACTAGCGGGGGGCAAAATGTTCTTC	CASSLGLAGGKMFF
TRBV7-2	-	TRBJ2-5	-	TGTGCCAGCAGCTCTGAAAATTCGGGGACCCAGTACTTC	CASSSENSGTQYF
TRBV5-1	-	TRBJ1-1	-	TGCGCCAGCAGCTCCCAGGGACCGAACACTGAAGCTTTCTTT	CASSSQGPNTEAFF
TRBV10-2	-	TRBJ2-7	TRBD1	TGCGCCAGCATACTGACAGGGGGTTACGAGCAGTACTTC	CASILTGGYEQYF
TRBV5-6	-	TRBJ2-7	-	TGTGCCAGCAGCCCCATAGGGGACTCCTACGAGCAGTACTTC	CASSPIGDSYEQYF
TRBV4-1	-	TRBJ2-5	TRBD2	TGCGCCAGCAGCCAAGGTTGGGGGGGGGACGTAGAGACCCAGTACTTC	CASSQGWGGDVETQYF
TRBV5-1	-	TRBJ2-7	-	TGCGCCAGCAGCGAAAGTGCCGAGCAGTACTTC	CASSESAEQYF
TRBV5-5	-	TRBJ1-1	TRBD1	TGTGCCAGCAGCTTTGACAGGGTAAACACTGAAGCTTTCTTT	CASSFDRVNTEAFF
TRBV19	few	TRBJ1-1	-	TGTGCCAGTAGAAACATGGGGGGCAGGGGTTCGAACACTGAAGCTTTCTTT	CASRNMGGRGSNTEAFF
TRBV19	-	TRBJ1-4	-	TGTGCCAGTAGTCCGAGACAGGTTGTGGGGAGGGAAAAACTGTTTTTT	CASSPRQVVGREKLFF